Presented here are 20 T cell receptor beta chains from one specimen sequenced in a study of blood T cell repertoires in COVID-19. Here immunoSEQ multiplex PCR was the method, and the copy in TCRdb shows in-frame clones only, minus some. Among roughly 250,000 clones listed, about 89% were seen once. Sequences were obtained from peripheral blood. The receptor set was obtained from a man between 25 and 39 years old with acute or convalescent COVID-19.

This chain links TRBV28 with TRBJ1-2, with 8 bases matching TRBD1. The CDR3 contains 13 residues. V lost 7 bases to trimming and J lost 10 bases; unmatched junction nucleotides: 11. Germline V gene lookup returns CDR1 MDHEN and CDR2 SYDVKM. The CDR3 DNA follows: TGTGCCAGCACCAAGGACAGGGCCCTCCACTACACCTTC. Its protein product is CASTKDRALHYTF.

The chain is built from TRBV6-5 and TRBJ2-3; D possibly corresponds to TRBD2 (6 bases). Germline assignment: CDR1 MNHEY and CDR2 SVGAGI. V dropped 7 bases and J dropped 4 bases, with 9 bases sitting between them. This CDR3 spans 12 amino acids. CDR3 sequence: CASNTGADTQYF. Here the CDR3 DNA reads TGTGCCAGCAATACGGGGGCAGATACGCAGTATTTT.

This sequence joins TRBV6-6 and TRBJ2-7; 7 positions match TRBD1. The CDR3 has 14 residues. The V segment lost 6 bases and the J segment 3 bases; nucleotides outside the gene matches: 8. Per germline, CDR1 MNHNY and CDR2 SVGAGI (reference sequence). CDR3 nucleotide sequence: TGTGCCAGCAGCACCGGGACAGCCAACTACGAGCAGTACTTC. This gives the protein CASSTGTANYEQYF.

V is TRBV27 and J is TRBJ1-6, with 7 bases matching TRBD1. This CDR3 region has 15 residues. Germline CDR1 and CDR2: MNHEY and SMNVEV (reference sequence). V gave up 6 bases and J gave up 2 bases; unmatched junction bases: 4. CDR3 nucleotides: TGTGCCAGCAGGACTCAGGGGGCCTATAATTCACCCCTCCACTTT. Translation gives CASRTQGAYNSPLHF.

The rearrangement links TRBV4-1 to TRBJ1-6; 7 bases are a match to TRBD1. The ends lost 6 bases at V and 6 bases at J; junction bases unmatched: 2. The length of the CDR3 is 13 residues. Per the germline V gene, CDR1 is MGHRA and CDR2 is YSYEKL. CDR3 in amino acids: CASRDRVNSPLHF. In DNA, the CDR3 is TGCGCCAGCAGAGACAGGGTTAATTCACCCCTCCACTTT.

Details on this clone: Other DNA sequences in the sample encode the same CDR3. The CDR3 loop reads CASSFRGYGYTF. The CDR3 DNA follows: TGTGCCAGCAGTTTTCGGGGTTATGGCTACACCTTC. The J gene is TRBJ1-2, the V gene TRBV28; D gene uncertain. Per the germline V gene, CDR1 is MDHEN and CDR2 is SYDVKM. V gave up 3 bases and J gave up 5 bases, with 7 bases separating them. The CDR3 has 12 residues.

This clone came up a few times. This chain links TRBV30 with TRBJ2-1; 10 bases are shared with TRBD2. The CDR3 runs 14 residues. Germline CDR1 and CDR2: GTSNPN and SVGIG (reference sequence). With V trimmed by 3 bases and J by 6 bases, 5 bases remained unmatched. Written as DNA, the CDR3 is TGTGCCTGGAGAGAAGCGGGGGGGCTCAATGAGCAGTTCTTC. Translated, it gives CAWREAGGLNEQFF. Complete variable domain (other parts from reference TRBV30 and TRBJ2-1): SQTIHQWPATLVQPVGSPLSLECTVEGTSNPNLYWYRQAAGRGLQLLFYSVGIGQISSEVPQNLSASRPQDRQFILSSKKLLLSDSGFYLCAWREAGGLNEQFFGPGTRLTVL.

This clone was seen only a few times. The rearrangement links TRBV4-2 to TRBJ1-1, with 7 nucleotides matching TRBD1. The CDR3 has 14 amino acids. V trimming: 4 bases; J trimming: 5 bases; junction bases outside the gene matches: 7. Germline V gene data show CDR1 as LGHNA and CDR2 as YNFKEQ. The CDR3 loop reads CASSPRGGRTEAFF. The DNA for the CDR3 is TGTGCCAGCAGCCCGAGAGGGGGCCGGACTGAAGCTTTCTTT.

This rearrangement joins TRBV5-8 to TRBJ1-5; D may be TRBD1 (5 bases). Germline assignment: CDR1 SGHTS and CDR2 YDEGEE. The V end lost 4 bases, the J end lost 2 bases, and 10 bases lay between the germline ends. This CDR3 spans 14 amino acids. Here the CDR3 reads CASSPRAGNQPQHF. The CDR3 coding sequence is TGTGCCAGCAGCCCCAGGGCTGGCAATCAGCCCCAGCATTTT.

The rearrangement links TRBV30 to TRBJ1-6, with 11 bases that match TRBD1. Looked up from germline, CDR1 is GTSNPN and CDR2 is SVGIG (reference sequence). After removal of 3 bases from V and 8 bases from J, the junction contained 6 bases not matched to a gene. The CDR3 is 15 amino acids. CDR3 in DNA: TGTGCCTGGAGCCGAGGACAGGGGGCTTATTCACCCCTCCACTTT. It is translated as CAWSRGQGAYSPLHF. The entire variable domain, with the rest obtained from reference TRBV30 and TRBJ1-6, is as follows: SQTIHQWPATLVQPVGSPLSLECTVEGTSNPNLYWYRQAAGRGLQLLFYSVGIGQISSEVPQNLSASRPQDRQFILSSKKLLLSDSGFYLCAWSRGQGAYSPLHFGNGTRLTVT.

The CDR3 reads CASSYMSGGAQETQYF. The CDR3, as DNA: TGTGCCAGCAGTTACATGAGCGGGGGGGCACAAGAGACCCAGTACTTC. The rearrangement joins TRBV6-6 to TRBJ2-5, with 10 bases lining up with TRBD2. CDR3 size: 16 residues. J lost 2 bases, V lost 2 bases, and 5 bases had no gene match. CDR1 is MNHNY, CDR2 SVGAGI, per germline (reference sequence).

The chain combines TRBV30 with TRBJ1-2; D call uncertain. V was clipped by 2 bases and J by 4 bases, with 5 bases between them. CDR1 GTSNPN and CDR2 SVGIG come from the germline V gene (reference sequence). The CDR3 length is 11 residues. The CDR3 bases are TGTGCCTGGAGTTTTAGCTATGGCTACACCTTC. Amino acids: CAWSFSYGYTF.

The V call is TRBV30, the J call TRBJ2-1; 11 nucleotides align to TRBD2. CDR1 GTSNPN and CDR2 SVGIG come from the germline V gene (reference sequence). The V segment lost 2 bases and the J segment 4 bases; nucleotides outside the gene matches: 4. The CDR3 sequence is 15 residues long. CDR3 coding DNA: TGTGCCTGGAGTATCTCTAGCGGGGGGTACAATGAGCAGTTCTTC. It specifies CAWSISSGGYNEQFF.

This rearrangement joins TRBV12-3 or TRBV12-4 to TRBJ1-2; possible D gene TRBD1, 6 bases. This CDR3 spans 13 amino acids. Trimming left V 5 bases short and J 8 bases short, with 15 bases between. This CDR3 reads CASSITGTRGYTF. The CDR3 DNA reads as TGTGCCAGCAGTATCACAGGGACAAGGGGCTACACCTTC.

In nucleotides, the CDR3 is TGTGCCAGCAGCCGGGGGTGGGCGGTTAGCACAGATACGCAGTATTTT. Translated, it gives CASSRGWAVSTDTQYF. The chain recombines TRBV5-4 with TRBJ2-3, with a tentative D call TRBD2 (6 bases). The V end was cut by 4 bases, the J end by 0 bases, with 15 bases between. From germline, CDR1 is SGHNT and CDR2 YYREEE (reference sequence). The CDR3 is made up of 16 amino acids.

The chain recombines TRBV18 with TRBJ2-7; 8 bases are a match to TRBD2. CDR1 KGHSH and CDR2 LQKENI come from the germline V gene. The CDR3 length is 15 residues. J gave up 2 bases and V 0 bases, and 3 bases lay outside the gene matches. The CDR3 sequence: CASSPPSLAAYEQYF. CDR3 nucleotides: TGTGCCAGCTCACCACCGTCACTAGCGGCCTACGAGCAGTACTTC.

This chain links TRBV5-4 with TRBJ2-2, with 9 bases identical to TRBD2. This CDR3 spans 16 amino acids. Trimming at V came to 3 bases and at J to 4 bases, leaving 7 bases not matched to a gene. The germline V gene has CDR1 SGHNT and CDR2 YYREEE (reference sequence). The CDR3 spells CASSSAGGVFTGELFF. In nucleotides, the CDR3 is TGTGCCAGCAGCTCAGCGGGGGGAGTCTTCACCGGGGAGCTGTTTTTT.

The CDR3 DNA reads TGTGCCAGCAGCGCCTTAGCGGGGGGAGTGACAGATACGCAGTATTTT. Amino acid sequence: CASSALAGGVTDTQYF. This chain connects TRBV5-4 to TRBJ2-3; 10 bases are shared with TRBD2. Losses at the gene ends were 4 bases for V and 3 bases for J; bases not matched to a gene: 8. The CDR3 runs 16 residues. In germline, CDR1 is SGHNT, CDR2 YYREEE (reference sequence).

The chain carries TRBV2 and TRBJ2-3; D possibly corresponds to TRBD2 (5 bases). The CDR3 length is 14 residues. Germline V gene lookup returns CDR1 SNHLY and CDR2 FYNNEI. V was cut by 10 bases and J by 4 bases, with 18 bases left in between. CDR3 DNA sequence: TGTGCCACACCCGGGGATTTGGGTGCAGATACGCAGTATTTT. It encodes CATPGDLGADTQYF.

The genes are TRBV5-1 and TRBJ2-1; D remains ambiguous. The CDR3 has 13 residues. The germline gives CDR1 SGHRS, CDR2 YFSETQ. V was shortened by 4 bases and J by 4 bases, with 9 bases between the two germline ends. CDR3: CASSRELYNEQFF. DNA for the CDR3: TGCGCCAGCAGCCGTGAGCTGTACAATGAGCAGTTCTTC.